This record covers a single T cell receptor (beta chain). Its antigen is unidentified. Under the authors' procedure: Because ImmunoSEQ provided only junction sequences with no quality scores, the filtering differed. Sequenced by immunoSEQ multiplex PCR; TCRdb stores in-frame clones only, minus some. V and J calls and clone size are given by that table; D and trimming were obtained from the DNA. Of around 700,000 clones listed, approximately 79% were seen once; the top ten hold about 1.7%. CDR3 length: 13 residues. Looked up from germline, CDR1 is SGHRS and CDR2 is YFSETQ. V lost 0 bases and J 7 bases, leaving 11 bases between the germline ends. The data were taken from a study of shared clonotypes between healthy human individuals. On the study more broadly: The study used three CD4 naive, three CD4 memory, two CD8 naive and one CD8 memory plate per donor.

General observations from the study: Researchers sampled blood only, noting tissue repertoires likely differ. Represented diversity (both genetic and exposure-history) was limited by the small number of donors.

Sequenced: memory CD4+ T cells sorted from blood. The subset was: CD45RA-negative fraction. The TCR comes from a woman in her twenties or thirties in good health. The chain recombines TRBV5-1 with TRBJ2-7; D remains unclear. DNA of the CDR3: TGCGCCAGCAGCTTGGGAGCCCCATGGGAGCAGTACTTC. Translation: CASSLGAPWEQYF.